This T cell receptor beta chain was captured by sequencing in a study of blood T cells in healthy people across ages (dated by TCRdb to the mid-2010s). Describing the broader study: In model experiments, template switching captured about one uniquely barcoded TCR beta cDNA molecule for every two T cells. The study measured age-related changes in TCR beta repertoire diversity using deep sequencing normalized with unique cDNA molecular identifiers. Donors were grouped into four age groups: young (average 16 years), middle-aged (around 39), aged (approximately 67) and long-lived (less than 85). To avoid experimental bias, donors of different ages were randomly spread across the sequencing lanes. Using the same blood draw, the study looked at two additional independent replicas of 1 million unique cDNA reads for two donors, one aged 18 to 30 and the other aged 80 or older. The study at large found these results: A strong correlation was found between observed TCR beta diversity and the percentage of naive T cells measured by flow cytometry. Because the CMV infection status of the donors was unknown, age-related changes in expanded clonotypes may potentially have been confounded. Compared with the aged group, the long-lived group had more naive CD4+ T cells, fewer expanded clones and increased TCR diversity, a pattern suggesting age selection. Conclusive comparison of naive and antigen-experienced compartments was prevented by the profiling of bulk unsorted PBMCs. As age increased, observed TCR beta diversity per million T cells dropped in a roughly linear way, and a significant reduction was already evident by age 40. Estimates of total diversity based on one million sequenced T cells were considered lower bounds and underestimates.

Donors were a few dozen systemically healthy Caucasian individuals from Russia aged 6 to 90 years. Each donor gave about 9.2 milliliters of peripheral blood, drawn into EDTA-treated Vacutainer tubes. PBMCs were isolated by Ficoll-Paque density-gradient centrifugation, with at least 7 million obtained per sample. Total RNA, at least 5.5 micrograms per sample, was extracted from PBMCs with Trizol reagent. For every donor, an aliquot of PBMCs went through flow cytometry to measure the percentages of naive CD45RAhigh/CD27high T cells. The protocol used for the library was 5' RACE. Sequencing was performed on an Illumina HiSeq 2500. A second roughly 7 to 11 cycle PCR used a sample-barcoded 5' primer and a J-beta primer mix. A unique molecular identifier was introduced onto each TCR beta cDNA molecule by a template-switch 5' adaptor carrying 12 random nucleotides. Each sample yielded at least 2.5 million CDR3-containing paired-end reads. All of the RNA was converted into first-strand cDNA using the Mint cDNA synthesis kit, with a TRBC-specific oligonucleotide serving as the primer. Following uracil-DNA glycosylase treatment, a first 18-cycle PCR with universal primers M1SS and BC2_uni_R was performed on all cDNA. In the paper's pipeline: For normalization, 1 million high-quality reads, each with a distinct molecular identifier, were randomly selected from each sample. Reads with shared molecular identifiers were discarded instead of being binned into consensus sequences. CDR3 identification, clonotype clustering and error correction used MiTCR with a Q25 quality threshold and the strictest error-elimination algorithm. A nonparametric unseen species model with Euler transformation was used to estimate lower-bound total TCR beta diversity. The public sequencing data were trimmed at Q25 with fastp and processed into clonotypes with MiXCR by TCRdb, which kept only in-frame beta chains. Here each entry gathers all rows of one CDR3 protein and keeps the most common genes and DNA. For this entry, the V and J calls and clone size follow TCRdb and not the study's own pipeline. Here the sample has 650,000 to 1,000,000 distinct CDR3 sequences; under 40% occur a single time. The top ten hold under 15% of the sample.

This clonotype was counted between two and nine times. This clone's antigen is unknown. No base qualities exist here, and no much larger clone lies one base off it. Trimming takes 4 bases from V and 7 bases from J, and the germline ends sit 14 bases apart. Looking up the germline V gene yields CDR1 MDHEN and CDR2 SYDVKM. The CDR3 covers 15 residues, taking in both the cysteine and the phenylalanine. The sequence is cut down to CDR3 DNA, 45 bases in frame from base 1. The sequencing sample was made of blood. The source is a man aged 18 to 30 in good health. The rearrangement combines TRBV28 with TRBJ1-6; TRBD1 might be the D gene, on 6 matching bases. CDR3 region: CASSSLQGRNSPLHF. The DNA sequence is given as TGTGCCAGCAGTTCACTTCAGGGGAGAAATTCACCCCTCCACTTT.